A single T cell receptor beta chain is shown here with its context. Germline CDR1 is SQVTM and CDR2 is ANQGSEA. V lost 5 bases to trimming and J lost 5 bases; unmatched junction nucleotides: 9. The CDR3 has 14 residues. The PBMCs used were ones drawn from 7.5 to 10 ml of fresh peripheral blood. The data are from a study of Graves' ophthalmopathy and Graves' hyperthyroidism. RNA transcripts were the template, and TCR beta CDR3 regions were amplified from them. First-round RT-PCR employed HTBI primers, with a second-round multiplex PCR after it. TCRdb called the multiplex PCR reads again in MiXCR, with one record for every CDR3 protein. The sample gives approximately 380,000 distinct CDR3 sequences, under 25% of which show up once; around 3.1% is in the top ten.

The chain combines TRBV29-1 with TRBJ2-5, with 9 bases fitting TRBD2. The TCR originated in a young woman with stable Graves' hyperthyroidism. Sequences were obtained from peripheral blood. The CDR3 DNA reads as TGCAGCGTTAGTAGCGGGAGTAATGTGGAGACCCAGTACTTC. Its translation is CSVSSGSNVETQYF.